These T cell receptor beta chains were read from a single sample in a study of blood T cell repertoires in COVID-19. Generated by immunoSEQ multiplex PCR, the TCRdb table keeps only in-frame clones and is missing some. This sample yields under 50,000 clones, of which more than 75% are seen a single time; just over 9.5% belongs to the top ten. Sequencing was done on a sample of peripheral blood. Every receptor here comes from a man between 45 and 60 years old with active COVID-19. The CDR3 runs from the conserved cysteine through the conserved F or W. The D gene is left open where the match is weak. Size is stated for part of the rows, as once, few or many counts, or as a class when the clone is expanded.

>TRBJ1-1|TRBV20-1|.|10|.
TGCAGTGCTCGGTGGACTGAAGCTTTCTTT
CSARWTEAFF
>TRBJ1-2|TRBV19|.|13|TRBD1
TGTGCCAGCAGACAGGGACGGGACTATGGCTACACCTTC
CASRQGRDYGYTF
>TRBJ2-7|TRBV19|.|16|TRBD1
TGTGCCAGTAGTCCGGCCGACAGGGTCCCCACCTACGAGCAGTACTTC
CASSPADRVPTYEQYF
>TRBJ2-7|TRBV5-1|.|14|.
TGCGCCAGCAGCCCCGAACCCGGACTCAAGGAGCAGTACTTC
CASSPEPGLKEQYF
>TRBJ1-5|TRBV6-5|once|15|TRBD1
TGTGCCAGCCGCCACCAAACAGGGGGCAATCAGCCCCAGCATTTT
CASRHQTGGNQPQHF
>TRBJ2-2|TRBV7-3|.|15|TRBD2
TGTGCCAGCAGCCCACGACTAGCGGGTACCGGGGAGCTGTTTTTT
CASSPRLAGTGELFF
>TRBJ1-6|TRBV7-9|.|17|.
TGTGCCAGCAGCTCCGGGGGCGGGAGCTCCTATAATTCACCCCTCCACTTT
CASSSGGGSSYNSPLHF
>TRBJ2-1|TRBV5-4|.|15|TRBD2
TGTGCCAGCAGCGAGGGACTAGCGGGGGGGTATGAGCAGTTCTTC
CASSEGLAGGYEQFF
>TRBJ2-3|TRBV7-9|.|17|.
TGTGCCAGCAGCTCAACGCCTACAGGGCTGCACACAGATACGCAGTATTTT
CASSSTPTGLHTDTQYF
>TRBJ2-2|TRBV28|.|12|.
TGTGCCAGCAGCGTGGGGGGGCGTCGGCTGTTTTTT
CASSVGGRRLFF
>TRBJ2-1|TRBV11-3|.|17|TRBD2
TGTGCCAGCAGCTTAGCTAGTGCGGGACTAGCCAACAATGAGCAGTTCTTC
CASSLASAGLANNEQFF
>TRBJ1-4|TRBV2|once|12|.
TGTGCGTCGGGGAGGGGAGGGGAAAAACTGTTTTTT
CASGRGGEKLFF
>TRBJ2-3|TRBV3-1/TRBV3-2|.|16|.
TGTGCCACCTCCGGGACTTGGACCCCTAGCACAGATACGCAGTATTTT
CATSGTWTPSTDTQYF
>TRBJ1-3|TRBV9|.|14|.
TGTGCCAGCACCAGTTCCGGGGGTGGAAACACCATATATTTT
CASTSSGGGNTIYF
>TRBJ1-5|TRBV7-9|few|12|.
TGTGCCAGCAGCTTAGGAGATCAGCCCCAGCATTTT
CASSLGDQPQHF
>TRBJ1-2|TRBV28|.|14|TRBD1
TGTGCCAGCAGGGAAAGGGGGCGGCTCTATGGCTACACCTTC
CASRERGRLYGYTF
>TRBJ2-3|TRBV6-2/TRBV6-3|.|12|.
TGTGCCAGCAGTTCGGGCACAGATACGCAGTATTTT
CASSSGTDTQYF
>TRBJ1-3|TRBV5-6|.|13|.
TGTGCCAGCATGGACAACTCTGGAAACACCATATATTTT
CASMDNSGNTIYF
>TRBJ2-3|TRBV6-5|.|14|TRBD2
TGTGCCAGCAAACTAGCGGGACGCACAGATACGCAGTATTTT
CASKLAGRTDTQYF
>TRBJ2-7|TRBV12-3/TRBV12-4|.|13|.
TGTGCCAGCAGTCGGACAGTGGCCTACGAGCAGTACTTC
CASSRTVAYEQYF
>TRBJ2-7|TRBV7-6|.|15|TRBD1
TGTGCCAGCAGCTTAGGGGCAGGGGGCGCATCCGAGCAGTACTTC
CASSLGAGGASEQYF
>TRBJ1-3|TRBV27|.|15|.
TGTGCCAGCAGAGCCGGAACAGGGAGTGGAAACACCATATATTTT
CASRAGTGSGNTIYF
>TRBJ1-3|TRBV4-1|few|16|.
TGCGCCAGCAGCCAAGCTGCTTGGGGGGAAGGGGACACCATATATTTT
CASSQAAWGEGDTIYF
>TRBJ2-6|TRBV21-1|once|16|.
TGTGCCAGAAATACAGGGGGCCGATCCGGGGCCAACGTCCTGACTTTC
CARNTGGRSGANVLTF
>TRBJ1-2|TRBV7-8|.|13|.
TGTGCCAGCAGCCCCCGCGAGGGCTATGGCTACACCTTC
CASSPREGYGYTF
>TRBJ2-3|TRBV11-2|.|16|TRBD2
TGTGCCAGCAGCTTACGGGGGGACTCGGGCACAGATACGCAGTATTTT
CASSLRGDSGTDTQYF
>TRBJ1-1|TRBV18|.|14|.
TGTGCCAGCTCACCAGACAGGACGAACACTGAAGCTTTCTTT
CASSPDRTNTEAFF
>TRBJ2-2|TRBV5-6|.|14|.
TGTGCCAGCAGCTTTCCTCTGAACACCGGGGAGCTGTTTTTT
CASSFPLNTGELFF
>TRBJ2-2|TRBV7-2|.|15|.
TGTGCCAGCAGCTTAGCTGGCGGGAACACCGGGGAGCTGTTTTTT
CASSLAGGNTGELFF
>TRBJ1-2|TRBV28|.|13|.
TGTGCCAGCAGTTCAAGTAAGATAAGCGGCTACACCTTC
CASSSSKISGYTF
>TRBJ1-1|TRBV7-9|.|13|TRBD1
TGTGCCAGCAGCCCCCAGGGGGACACTGAAGCTTTCTTT
CASSPQGDTEAFF
>TRBJ2-7|TRBV7-3|.|14|.
TGTGCCAGCAGCTTAGGAGGCGCTAGTGACGAGCAGTACTTC
CASSLGGASDEQYF
>TRBJ1-1|TRBV11-1|.|15|.
TGTGCCAGCAGCCGCCTCCGGGGGGGCAGCACTGAAGCTTTCTTT
CASSRLRGGSTEAFF
>TRBJ2-5|TRBV24-1|.|15|.
TGTGCCACCAGTGATCGTAGAGGTGGTGAGGAGACCCAGTACTTC
CATSDRRGGEETQYF
>TRBJ1-1|TRBV9|.|14|.
TGTGCCAGCAACACCGGAGGGGAGAACACTGAAGCTTTCTTT
CASNTGGENTEAFF
>TRBJ1-6|TRBV6-1|.|13|.
TGTGCCAGCAGTGAGCTGAGTAATTCACCCCTCCACTTT
CASSELSNSPLHF
>TRBJ1-3|TRBV6-5|.|16|.
TGTGCCAGCAGTTATTACAGGGCTAACTCTGGAAACACCATATATTTT
CASSYYRANSGNTIYF
>TRBJ2-5|TRBV11-2|.|15|TRBD2
TGTGCCAGCAGCTCTACGACTAGCGTACAAGAGACCCAGTACTTC
CASSSTTSVQETQYF
>TRBJ2-3|TRBV18|.|16|TRBD2
TGTGCCAGCTCCCGAGCGGGAGATACTAGCACAGATACGCAGTATTTT
CASSRAGDTSTDTQYF
>TRBJ2-1|TRBV10-3|.|15|TRBD2
TGTGCCATCAGGGGAGCGGGAGAAACCTACAATGAGCAGTTCTTC
CAIRGAGETYNEQFF
>TRBJ1-2|TRBV2|.|13|TRBD1
TGTGCCAGCAGTGCAACAGGGGCCCATGGCTACACCTTC
CASSATGAHGYTF
>TRBJ2-7|TRBV7-9|.|14|.
TGTGCCAGCAGCTTAGAGGACTACACCTACGAGCAGTACTTC
CASSLEDYTYEQYF
>TRBJ2-6|TRBV19|.|17|TRBD1
TGTGCCAGTAGTAGACAGGGGGTACAGTCTGGGGCCAACGTCCTGACTTTC
CASSRQGVQSGANVLTF
>TRBJ2-1|TRBV18|.|17|TRBD2
TGTGCCAGCTCACCACCGGCGACTAGCGGGCGTCTCGATGAGCAGTTCTTC
CASSPPATSGRLDEQFF
>TRBJ2-1|TRBV18|.|15|TRBD2
TGTGCCAGCTCACAAGGACGGGGGGGCCTGGGTGAGCAGTTCTTC
CASSQGRGGLGEQFF
>TRBJ2-2|TRBV4-3|.|16|.
TGCGCCAGCAGCCAAGATCTGAGGGGGGGTGCCGGGGAGCTGTTTTTT
CASSQDLRGGAGELFF
>TRBJ1-5|TRBV18|.|18|TRBD1
TGTGCCAGCTCACCTTCAAGACTAGGGACAGATAGCAATCAGCCCCAGCATTTT
CASSPSRLGTDSNQPQHF
>TRBJ2-3|TRBV7-2|.|14|.
TGTGCCAGCAGCCCGGGGGATAGCACAGATACGCAGTATTTT
CASSPGDSTDTQYF